This entry is about one T cell receptor beta chain. Its target is not known. Repertoires were generated with immunoSEQ multiplex PCR, while TCRdb's copy carries only in-frame clones and drops some. The sample contains about 84,000 clones, roughly 88% of which appear only once. This CDR3 has 13 amino acids. CDR1 and CDR2 from the germline V gene are SGHAT and FQNNGV. V shed 5 bases and J shed 6 bases, with 11 bases lying between them. The sample comes from a study of T cell responses to AZD1222 COVID-19 vaccine. Whole-study results and caveats: Clonal diversity may have been underestimated, and the donors were mostly white British, with more females than males.

The V call is TRBV11-2, the J call TRBJ2-1, with D uncertain. Sequenced material: peripheral blood, taken 28 days after the second AZD1222 dose. This receptor was identified in an adult who received the AZD1222 COVID-19 vaccine. The CDR3 coding sequence is TGTGCCAGCAGCGAAGGTTCATTCAATGAGCAGTTCTTC. Translation gives CASSEGSFNEQFF.